One sample yielded the 26 T cell receptor beta chains listed below, sequenced in a study of OX40 agonist ivuxolimab in advanced cancers. TCRdb's table, derived via immunoSEQ multiplex PCR, lists solely in-frame clones and lacks some. The sample shows 50,000 to 70,000 clones, about 88% of them seen only once. The input for sequencing was CD4+ or CD8+ T cells sorted from blood, taken in a trial of the OX40 agonist ivuxolimab. These receptors were collected from an adult with an advanced solid tumor such as melanoma, head and neck, liver or kidney cancer.

CDR3 region: CASSTPGQGHYEQYF. Here the CDR3 DNA reads TGTGCCAGCAGTACACCGGGACAGGGACACTACGAGCAGTACTTC. The rearrangement uses TRBV28 and TRBJ2-7, with 9 positions matching TRBD1. CDR3 length equals 15 residues. V shed 5 bases, J shed 3 bases, and the junction held 8 bases outside the gene matches. From germline, CDR1 is MDHEN and CDR2 SYDVKM.

The chain uses TRBV30 and TRBJ1-1, with D possibly matching TRBD1 (6 bases). This CDR3 spans 13 amino acids. Germline CDR1 GTSNPN, CDR2 SVGIG (reference sequence). Trimming left V 5 bases short and J 5 bases short, with 15 bases between. The CDR3 protein is CAWGRGGATEAFF. CDR3 nucleotides: TGTGCCTGGGGCAGGGGCGGTGCGACTGAAGCTTTCTTT.

The CDR3 nucleotides are TGCGCCAGCAGCCAAGATCTCACAGCCTACAATGAGCAGTTCTTC. Encoded protein: CASSQDLTAYNEQFF. The rearrangement links TRBV4-1 to TRBJ2-1; D not certain. V lost 0 bases and J 2 bases, leaving 8 bases between the germline ends. The CDR3 totals 15 residues. Germline values: CDR1 MGHRA, CDR2 YSYEKL.

In this sample, this clone turned up a few times. The chain uses TRBV19 and TRBJ2-1; D remains ambiguous. Germline CDR1 LNHDA, CDR2 SQIVND (reference sequence). This CDR3 is built from 17 residues. Trimming cost V 2 bases and J 0 bases, with 14 bases left between them. CDR3 nucleotide sequence: TGTGCCAGTAGTATAAATCGTCAGCCAAGCTCCTACAATGAGCAGTTCTTC. This encodes CASSINRQPSSYNEQFF.

In nucleotides, the CDR3 is TGCGCCAGCAGCTTAGACCGGGACAGGGGCTATGGCTACACCTTC. This encodes CASSLDRDRGYGYTF. The chain recombines TRBV5-1 with TRBJ1-2; the match to TRBD1 covers 10 bases. With V trimmed by 2 bases and J by 4 bases, 5 bases remained unmatched. The CDR3 has 15 residues. The germline V gene has CDR1 SGHRS and CDR2 YFSETQ.

The V gene is TRBV9, the J gene TRBJ2-3, with 10 nucleotides matching TRBD2. Germline V gene data show CDR1 as SGDLS and CDR2 as YYNGEE. This CDR3 spans 16 amino acids. J lost 4 bases, V lost 0 bases, and 5 bases had no gene match. The CDR3 bases are TGTGCCAGCAGCGTAGGCCCTAGCGGGGGCGCAGATACGCAGTATTTT. This encodes CASSVGPSGGADTQYF.

The V and J genes are TRBV5-8 and TRBJ2-7, with 13 positions matching TRBD2. V shed 4 bases and J 7 bases; nucleotides not matched to a gene: 8. This CDR3 spans 15 amino acids. CDR1 SGHTS and CDR2 YDEGEE come from the germline V gene. Here the CDR3 reads CASSRGTSGDREQYF. For the CDR3, the DNA is TGTGCCAGCAGCCGGGGGACTAGCGGGGATCGGGAGCAGTACTTC.

The V and J genes are TRBV10-3 and TRBJ1-2; weak D call: TRBD1 (5 bases). Per germline, CDR1 ENHRY and CDR2 SYGVKD. The CDR3 totals 13 residues. V lost 10 bases and J 4 bases, leaving 16 bases between the germline ends. In nucleotides, the CDR3 is TGTGCCACCATGGGGCAGGGCTTCTATGGCTACACCTTC. Translation gives CATMGQGFYGYTF.

This clone occurred once. V and J are TRBV29-1 and TRBJ1-6; unclear D gene. The CDR3 sequence is 13 residues long. Trimming cost V 6 bases and J 5 bases, with 11 bases left between them. Germline values: CDR1 SQVTM, CDR2 ANQGSEA. The CDR3, as DNA: TGCAGCGTGGGGTCCAGTAATAATTCACCCCTCCACTTT. Its protein is CSVGSSNNSPLHF.

The chain couples TRBV15 to TRBJ2-3, with D maybe TRBD1 (5 bases). CDR1 and CDR2 from the germline V gene are LNHNV and YYDKDF (reference sequence). Trimming removed 1 base at V and 6 bases at J, with 11 bases between. This CDR3 spans 14 amino acids. DNA of the CDR3: TGTGCCACCAGCAGAGGCAGGGTTGGGGATACGCAGTATTTT. Amino acid sequence: CATSRGRVGDTQYF.

This clone came up once. The chain is built from TRBV7-9 and TRBJ2-5; 8 nucleotides align to TRBD1. CDR3 size: 14 residues. Germline V lookup: CDR1 SEHNR, CDR2 FQNEAQ (reference sequence). Unmatched junction bases numbered 6, after V lost 7 bases and J lost 2 bases. DNA for the CDR3: TGTGCCAGCACCCTGACAGGGGCACAAGAGACCCAGTACTTC. As protein: CASTLTGAQETQYF.

The rearrangement links TRBV19 to TRBJ1-2, with TRBD1 matching 7 bases. Unmatched junction bases numbered 5, after V lost 9 bases and J lost 4 bases. CDR1 and CDR2 from the germline V gene are LNHDA and SQIVND (reference sequence). This CDR3 region has 12 residues. This CDR3 reads CASSGTVYGYTF. CDR3 DNA: TGTGCCAGCTCCGGGACAGTCTATGGCTACACCTTC.

This chain connects TRBV5-4 to TRBJ1-3; D is unclear. The CDR3 loop spans 14 amino acids. The ends were cut back, 4 bases at V and 0 bases at J, with 8 bases in the middle. Looked up from germline, CDR1 is SGHNT and CDR2 is YYREEE (reference sequence). The CDR3 protein is CASSPDVSGNTIYF. In nucleotides, the CDR3 is TGTGCCAGCAGCCCGGACGTCTCTGGAAACACCATATATTTT.

The rearrangement uses TRBV11-2 and TRBJ1-4; D not certain. V lost 5 bases, J lost 10 bases, and 8 bases lay in between. CDR3 length: 11 amino acids. From germline, CDR1 is SGHAT and CDR2 FQNNGV. CDR3 sequence (DNA): TGTGCCAGCAGCACGTGGGGAAAACTGTTTTTT. Its translation is CASSTWGKLFF.

J is TRBJ2-6 and V is TRBV30, with D possibly being TRBD1 or TRBD2 (5 bases each). Trimming cost V 0 bases and J 0 bases, with 6 bases left between them. The CDR3 is made up of 15 amino acids. Germline assignment: CDR1 GTSNPN and CDR2 SVGIG (reference sequence). CDR3 nucleotides: TGTGCCTGGAGTGTGGGGGACTCTGGGGCCAACGTCCTGACTTTC. This sequence encodes CAWSVGDSGANVLTF.

The chain uses TRBV7-9 and TRBJ1-2; D not certain. CDR3 length equals 14 residues. The germline CDR1 and CDR2 sequences are SEHNR and FQNEAQ (reference sequence). Between the trimmed V and J ends, which lost 5 bases and 6 bases, there was a span of 16 bases. CDR3: CASSGEVTSDGYTF. The CDR3 DNA follows: TGTGCCAGCAGCGGAGAGGTGACGTCGGATGGCTACACCTTC.

J is TRBJ1-6 and V is TRBV4-1; maybe TRBD1 (6 bases). The CDR3 length is 16 residues. CDR1 is MGHRA and CDR2 is YSYEKL in the germline V gene. Trimming left V 1 base short and J 9 bases short, with 16 bases between. CDR3 nucleotides: TGCGCCAGCAGCCAAGGTTTTGCAGGGGTAGTTTCACCCCTCCACTTT. Translated, it gives CASSQGFAGVVSPLHF.

The gene calls are TRBV5-8 and TRBJ1-5; 7 bases match TRBD1. This CDR3 spans 15 amino acids. Germline lookup yields CDR1 SGHTS and CDR2 YDEGEE. Losses at the gene ends were 3 bases for V and 4 bases for J; bases not matched to a gene: 7. The CDR3: CASSSTGSGNQPQHF. The CDR3 coding sequence is TGTGCCAGCAGCTCGACAGGGAGCGGGAATCAGCCCCAGCATTTT. The entire variable domain, with the rest obtained from reference TRBV5-8 and TRBJ1-5, is as follows: EAGVTQSPTHLIKTRGQQATLRCSPISGHTSVYWYQQALGLGLQFLLWYDEGEERNRGNFPPRFSGRQFPNYSSELNVNALELEDSALYLCASSSTGSGNQPQHFGDGTRLSIL.

This sequence joins TRBV19 and TRBJ2-1; D may be TRBD2 (6 bases). The CDR3 covers 15 residues. The V gene lost 2 bases and the J gene lost 6 bases, with 14 bases spanning the gap. Germline CDR1 is LNHDA and CDR2 is SQIVND (reference sequence). Here the CDR3 reads CASSIPGGWSNEQFF. DNA for the CDR3: TGTGCCAGTAGTATACCCGGGGGTTGGAGCAATGAGCAGTTCTTC.

The J gene is TRBJ1-1, the V gene TRBV19; weak D call: TRBD1 (5 bases). The CDR3 has 12 residues. CDR1 and CDR2 from the germline V gene are LNHDA and SQIVND (reference sequence). V lost 2 bases and J lost 7, with 8 bases in between. The CDR3 spells CASSISQGEAFF. Written as DNA, the CDR3 is TGTGCCAGTAGTATAAGCCAGGGTGAAGCTTTCTTT.

The J gene is TRBJ1-1, the V gene TRBV2; D gene unclear. Germline lookup yields CDR1 SNHLY and CDR2 FYNNEI. The V end was cut by 8 bases, the J end by 1 base, with 17 bases between. The CDR3 contains 15 residues. Here the CDR3 reads CASRMRNTANTEAFF. CDR3 sequence (DNA): TGTGCCAGCCGAATGAGGAATACAGCGAACACTGAAGCTTTCTTT.

The rearrangement links TRBV29-1 to TRBJ2-7, with D possibly TRBD2 on 6 matching bases. CDR3 length: 17 residues. CDR1 SQVTM and CDR2 ANQGSEA come from the germline V gene. Trimming removed 4 bases at V and 5 bases at J, with 27 bases between. The CDR3: CSVVLPLPLRGADEQYF. The CDR3 region has the DNA TGCAGCGTTGTTTTGCCCCTACCGTTGCGGGGCGCGGACGAGCAGTACTTC.

The chain has TRBV6-6 and TRBJ2-5, with TRBD1 as a possible D gene (6 bases). Trimming removed 6 bases from V and 8 bases from J, with 13 bases in between. The CDR3 consists of 12 residues. In germline, CDR1 is MNHNY, CDR2 SVGAGI (reference sequence). The CDR3 DNA reads as TGTGCCAGCAGGATGACAGGCCGAACCCAGTACTTC. Protein: CASRMTGRTQYF.

The genes are TRBV19 and TRBJ1-4; D may be TRBD1 (5 bases). This CDR3 contains 15 residues. The germline V and J ends were trimmed by 5 bases and 8 bases, with 18 bases remaining between them. CDR1 LNHDA and CDR2 SQIVND come from the germline V gene (reference sequence). The CDR3: CASSRAGQTGEKLFF. The CDR3 region has the DNA TGTGCCAGTAGTCGAGCCGGACAAACGGGGGAAAAACTGTTTTTT.

This clone was seen only once. This chain links TRBV9 with TRBJ2-1; D is unclear. Between the trimmed V and J ends, which lost 1 base and 0 bases, there was a span of 5 bases. This CDR3 contains 14 residues. Germline-derived CDR1 and CDR2 are SGDLS and YYNGEE. The CDR3 protein is CASSVRASYNEQFF. CDR3 coding DNA: TGTGCCAGCAGCGTACGGGCCTCCTACAATGAGCAGTTCTTC.

This clone appeared a single time. The chain recombines TRBV15 with TRBJ2-5; 8 bases match TRBD2. CDR1 and CDR2 (germline): LNHNV, YYDKDF (reference sequence). The CDR3 has 16 amino acids. Trimming removed 0 bases from V and 5 bases from J; junction bases left unmatched: 8. The CDR3 DNA reads TGTGCCACCAGCAGAGATCGGAGCGGGAGCGAGGAGACCCAGTACTTC. It encodes CATSRDRSGSEETQYF.